The following is a T cell receptor (beta chain) sequence with its context. Its antigen is not known. The assay was immunoSEQ multiplex PCR, and TCRdb's table has in-frame clones only and misses some. Among roughly 80,000 clones, about 93% were seen once, and the ten largest hold around 24%. Only cases whose brain tissue showed the highest T cell transcript signatures were sequenced. Before surgery, patients took at least one anti-epileptic drug. With 6 bases clipped from V and 6 bases from J, the junction kept 11 bases outside the gene matches. The CDR3 loop spans 15 amino acids. Germline lookup yields CDR1 SGHNT and CDR2 YYREEE (reference sequence). This record belongs to a study of brain T cells in children with intractable seizures. General study findings and limits: Pre- and post-surgery blood differed in depth, so pre-surgery absences may be undersampling. Viral specificity was inferred only from CDR3 similarity; HCMV serostatus was unknown.

This chain connects TRBV5-4 to TRBJ2-2; 7 nucleotides agree with TRBD2. This TCR derives from a girl aged 2 to 9 with Rasmussen encephalitis and intractable seizures. Here the sequenced sample was peripheral blood, taken at surgery. CDR3 loop: CASTLVGGGAGELFF. CDR3 in DNA: TGTGCCAGCACGCTGGTTGGCGGGGGAGCCGGGGAGCTGTTTTTT.